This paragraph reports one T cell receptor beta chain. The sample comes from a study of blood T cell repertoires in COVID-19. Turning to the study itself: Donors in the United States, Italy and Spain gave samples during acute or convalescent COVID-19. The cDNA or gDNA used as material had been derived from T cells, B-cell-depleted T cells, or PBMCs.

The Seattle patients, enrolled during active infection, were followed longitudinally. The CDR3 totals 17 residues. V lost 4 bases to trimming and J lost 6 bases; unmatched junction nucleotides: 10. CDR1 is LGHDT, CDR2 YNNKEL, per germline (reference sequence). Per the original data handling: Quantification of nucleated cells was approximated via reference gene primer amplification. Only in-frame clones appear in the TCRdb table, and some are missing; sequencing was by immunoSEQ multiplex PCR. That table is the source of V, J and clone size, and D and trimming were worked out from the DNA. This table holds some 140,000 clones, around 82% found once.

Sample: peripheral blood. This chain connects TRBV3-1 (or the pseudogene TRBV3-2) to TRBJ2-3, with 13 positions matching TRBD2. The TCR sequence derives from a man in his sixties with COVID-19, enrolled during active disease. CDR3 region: CASSRRGTSGAPDTQYF. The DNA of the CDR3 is TGTGCCAGCAGCCGGCGGGGGACTAGCGGGGCCCCTGATACGCAGTATTTT.